The source of this TCR beta chain is a study of blood T cell repertoires in COVID-19. Whole-study context: Specimens from acute and convalescent COVID-19 originated in the United States, Italy and Spain. Sample material is recorded as cDNA or gDNA derived from T cells, B-cell-depleted T cells, or PBMCs.

Study processing details: Amplification of reference gene primers was used by the study to estimate nucleated cell counts. Clones were read by immunoSEQ multiplex PCR, and TCRdb kept only the in-frame ones, dropping some. D and trimming were read from the DNA, whereas the V and J calls and clone size are those reported in that table. The sample has around 230,000 clones, more than 80% seen once. The CDR3 length is 13 residues. Deletions cut 2 bases from V and 4 bases from J, with 8 bases between. Germline V gives CDR1 SGHNT, CDR2 YENEEA. Sequencing was performed on peripheral blood. The V and J genes are TRBV11-3 and TRBJ1-2; no definite D call. The receptor comes from a man aged 25-40 years who had recovered from COVID-19. The CDR3, as DNA: TGTGCCAGCAGCTTAAGGGAGGCCTATGGCTACACCTTC. Translated, it gives CASSLREAYGYTF.